This is a list of T cell receptor beta chains from one sample in a study of blood T cell repertoires in COVID-19. Clones were read by immunoSEQ multiplex PCR, and TCRdb kept only the in-frame ones, dropping some. This repertoire shows hundreds of thousands of clones, about 88% found once; its top ten account for 9.5%. The sequencing input was PBMCs or T cells enriched from blood (not recorded which). The receptors come from a woman in her 40s who had recovered from COVID-19. CDR3s include the opening cysteine and the closing phenylalanine or tryptophan. Each record gives: clone size, V gene, D gene, J gene, CDR3 DNA, CDR3 protein. A D gene is named only where the DNA matches it firmly. For some rows the clone size is stated as once, few or many, or as a class when expanded; others skip it.

size: .; V: TRBV19; D: .; J: TRBJ1-5; DNA: TGTGCCAGTAGTCTGACAGTCCCCAATCAGCCCCAGCATTTT; CDR3: CASSLTVPNQPQHF
size: .; V: TRBV25-1; D: TRBD1; J: TRBJ2-7; DNA: TGTGCCAGCAGTGCGCGACAGGGCGGCTACGAGCAGTACTTC; CDR3: CASSARQGGYEQYF
size: .; V: TRBV18; D: TRBD2; J: TRBJ2-1; DNA: TGTGCCAGCTCACCCGCCACTAGCGGATACAATGAGCAGTTCTTC; CDR3: CASSPATSGYNEQFF
size: .; V: TRBV18; D: .; J: TRBJ1-5; DNA: TGTGCCAGCTCACTGGGCCGTGCGGGTGAGCCCCAGCATTTT; CDR3: CASSLGRAGEPQHF
size: .; V: TRBV7-9; D: TRBD1; J: TRBJ1-1; DNA: TGTGCCAGCAGCCCCCCGGGACAGGGTCAGAACACTGAAGCTTTCTTT; CDR3: CASSPPGQGQNTEAFF
size: .; V: TRBV5-1; D: TRBD2; J: TRBJ2-5; DNA: TGCGCCAGCAGCCGTAGCGGGGAAGAGACCCAGTACTTC; CDR3: CASSRSGEETQYF
size: .; V: TRBV27; D: TRBD1; J: TRBJ2-2; DNA: TGTGCCAGCAGAGACAGGGGGCTGACCGGGGAGCTGTTTTTT; CDR3: CASRDRGLTGELFF
size: .; V: TRBV5-1; D: .; J: TRBJ2-2; DNA: TGCGCCAGCAGCCCGGACTCGAACACCGGGGAGCTGTTTTTT; CDR3: CASSPDSNTGELFF
size: once; V: TRBV28; D: TRBD1; J: TRBJ2-5; DNA: TGTGCCAGCAGTTTAAGAGGGGGCAAAGAGACCCAGTACTTC; CDR3: CASSLRGGKETQYF
size: .; V: TRBV2; D: .; J: TRBJ1-2; DNA: TGTGCCAGCACCCCAGACAGTTATGGCTACACCTTC; CDR3: CASTPDSYGYTF
size: .; V: TRBV19; D: .; J: TRBJ2-7; DNA: TGTGCCAGTAGTATAGGGAGCTACGAGCAGTACTTC; CDR3: CASSIGSYEQYF
size: .; V: TRBV5-1; D: .; J: TRBJ2-4; DNA: TGCGCCAGCAGGGGGGGGCCAGAAGCCAAAAACATTCAGTACTTC; CDR3: CASRGGPEAKNIQYF
size: .; V: TRBV7-6; D: TRBD2; J: TRBJ2-1; DNA: TGTGCCAGCAGCTTAGGTAGCGGGAGCTACAATGAGCAGTTCTTC; CDR3: CASSLGSGSYNEQFF
size: .; V: TRBV18; D: .; J: TRBJ1-6; DNA: TGTGCCAGCTCACCCTTCTTGGGGAGGGGAAGAGGTAATTCACCCCTCCACTTT; CDR3: CASSPFLGRGRGNSPLHF
size: .; V: TRBV28; D: .; J: TRBJ1-5; DNA: TGTGCCAGCCACACAGGGTTGCGCAATCAGCCCCAGCATTTT; CDR3: CASHTGLRNQPQHF
size: .; V: TRBV11-3; D: TRBD2; J: TRBJ2-7; DNA: TGTGCCAGCAGTCACTCCGGGACTAGCGGGGCTATTTCCTACGAGCAGTACTTC; CDR3: CASSHSGTSGAISYEQYF
size: .; V: TRBV7-9; D: .; J: TRBJ1-2; DNA: TGTGCCAGCAGCTTAGACTCGGGGGTCTATGGCTACACCTTC; CDR3: CASSLDSGVYGYTF
size: .; V: TRBV19; D: TRBD2; J: TRBJ2-7; DNA: TGTGCCAGTAGTCCTCGTCTTGGTCGGGGGGGGTCCCCCTACGAGCAGTACTTC; CDR3: CASSPRLGRGGSPYEQYF
size: .; V: TRBV4-3; D: TRBD2; J: TRBJ2-7; DNA: TGCGCCAGCAGCCAAGGGGGACTAGCGGACTACGAGCAGTACTTC; CDR3: CASSQGGLADYEQYF
size: few; V: TRBV7-3; D: TRBD2; J: TRBJ2-1; DNA: TGTGCCAGCAGACTAGCGGGGGGCTACAATGAGCAGTTCTTC; CDR3: CASRLAGGYNEQFF
size: .; V: TRBV11-2; D: TRBD1; J: TRBJ1-1; DNA: TGTGCCAGCAGCACAGGGGCCCCGGGCACTGAAGCTTTCTTT; CDR3: CASSTGAPGTEAFF
size: .; V: TRBV30; D: TRBD1; J: TRBJ2-7; DNA: TGTGCCTGGAAGACAGGGCCCTACGAGCAGTACTTC; CDR3: CAWKTGPYEQYF
size: .; V: TRBV7-9; D: .; J: TRBJ1-4; DNA: TGTGCCAGCAGCTTTCGGAAGCGGGGCGGGGGGAATGAAAAACTGTTTTTT; CDR3: CASSFRKRGGGNEKLFF
size: .; V: TRBV11-2; D: TRBD1; J: TRBJ1-4; DNA: TGTGCCAGCAGCTTAGAAGTCAGGGGGCAGGAGGAAAAACTGTTTTTT; CDR3: CASSLEVRGQEEKLFF
size: .; V: TRBV6-5; D: .; J: TRBJ1-2; DNA: TGTGCCAGCAGTTACTCCGGGAGGGGGAAGGACTACACCTTC; CDR3: CASSYSGRGKDYTF
size: .; V: TRBV29-1; D: .; J: TRBJ1-2; DNA: TGCAGCGTCCCAGGGCCATCCAACTATGGCTACACCTTC; CDR3: CSVPGPSNYGYTF
size: .; V: TRBV5-6; D: .; J: TRBJ2-1; DNA: TGTGCCAGCAGCTTGTTCTCAAGGGGAATTATCGACAATGAGCAGTTCTTC; CDR3: CASSLFSRGIIDNEQFF
size: once; V: TRBV9; D: .; J: TRBJ2-4; DNA: TGTGCCAGCAGCGAGGCGGCAGCCCTCGGGAACATTCAGTACTTC; CDR3: CASSEAAALGNIQYF
size: .; V: TRBV6-5; D: TRBD1; J: TRBJ2-7; DNA: TGTGCCAGCAGTTACGTCGAGGGGGCTCTGTACGAGCAGTACTTC; CDR3: CASSYVEGALYEQYF
size: once; V: TRBV4-1; D: TRBD1; J: TRBJ2-3; DNA: TGCGCCAGCAGCCGCGGGACAGGGACAGATACGCAGTATTTT; CDR3: CASSRGTGTDTQYF
size: .; V: TRBV6-5; D: TRBD2; J: TRBJ2-3; DNA: TGTGCCAGCAGGCCTAGCGGGGACACAGATACGCAGTATTTT; CDR3: CASRPSGDTDTQYF
size: few; V: TRBV7-9; D: TRBD2; J: TRBJ2-7; DNA: TGTGCCAGCAAGCCTCTTTGGGGGAGGGACGAGCAGTACTTC; CDR3: CASKPLWGRDEQYF
size: .; V: TRBV30; D: TRBD1; J: TRBJ1-5; DNA: TGTGCCTGGAGTGTATCTCCTAGGACAGGTAGGAATCAGCCCCAGCATTTT; CDR3: CAWSVSPRTGRNQPQHF
size: .; V: TRBV3-1/TRBV3-2; D: TRBD2; J: TRBJ2-7; DNA: TGTGCCAGCAGCGACCCTGGGACAAGAGCGGGAGGGGAGCAGTACTTC; CDR3: CASSDPGTRAGGEQYF
size: .; V: TRBV4-1; D: .; J: TRBJ2-7; DNA: TGCGCCAGCAGCCAAGATCCAGACGGACTTTACGAGCAGTACTTC; CDR3: CASSQDPDGLYEQYF
size: .; V: TRBV27; D: TRBD1; J: TRBJ2-7; DNA: TGTGCCAGCAGTTTGACAGGGGGGAGCTACGAGCAGTACTTC; CDR3: CASSLTGGSYEQYF
size: .; V: TRBV4-3; D: TRBD1; J: TRBJ1-2; DNA: TGCGCCAGCAGCCAAGGGACAGGGGGCCACTATGGCTACACCTTC; CDR3: CASSQGTGGHYGYTF
size: .; V: TRBV25-1; D: TRBD1; J: TRBJ1-2; DNA: TGTGCCAGCAGTGACTCCCTTGACAGGGCCTATGGCTACACCTTC; CDR3: CASSDSLDRAYGYTF
size: .; V: TRBV19; D: TRBD1; J: TRBJ1-1; DNA: TGTGCCAGTATTAGGACAGGGCTTGAAAGGGCCACTGAAGCTTTCTTT; CDR3: CASIRTGLERATEAFF
size: once; V: TRBV7-2; D: TRBD2; J: TRBJ2-7; DNA: TGTGCCAGCAGCTTACGGGGGGCCTACGAGCAGTACTTC; CDR3: CASSLRGAYEQYF
size: .; V: TRBV6-2/TRBV6-3; D: TRBD2; J: TRBJ2-7; DNA: TGTGCCAGCAGTTTAGCGGGAACCTACGAGCAGTACTTC; CDR3: CASSLAGTYEQYF
size: .; V: TRBV5-8; D: .; J: TRBJ2-7; DNA: TGTGCCAGCAGCTTCAGTTACGAGCAGTACTTC; CDR3: CASSFSYEQYF
size: .; V: TRBV11-2; D: TRBD2; J: TRBJ2-7; DNA: TGTGCCAGCAGCTTAGGGCGGGGGGAGCAGTACTTC; CDR3: CASSLGRGEQYF
size: .; V: TRBV27; D: TRBD1; J: TRBJ2-1; DNA: TGTGCCAGCAGTCCGGGGACAGCTTCCTACAATGAGCAGTTCTTC; CDR3: CASSPGTASYNEQFF
size: .; V: TRBV7-9; D: .; J: TRBJ1-6; DNA: TGTGCCAGCAGCCCGAATTCACCCCTCCACTTT; CDR3: CASSPNSPLHF
size: .; V: TRBV6-2/TRBV6-3; D: TRBD1; J: TRBJ2-2; DNA: TGTGCCAGCAGTTACCCCCGGACAGGCGCCTACACCGGGGAGCTGTTTTTT; CDR3: CASSYPRTGAYTGELFF
size: once; V: TRBV28; D: .; J: TRBJ1-6; DNA: TGTGCCAGCAGTTTAAGGGGATATAATTCACCCCTCCACTTT; CDR3: CASSLRGYNSPLHF
size: .; V: TRBV9; D: TRBD2; J: TRBJ2-1; DNA: TGTGCCAGCAGCTCAGTGACTAGCGGCGGGGATGAGCAGTTCTTC; CDR3: CASSSVTSGGDEQFF
size: .; V: TRBV28; D: .; J: TRBJ2-6; DNA: TGTGCCAGCAGTCACCCTAGCTCTGGGGCCAACGTCCTGACTTTC; CDR3: CASSHPSSGANVLTF